A single TCR beta chain is shown here with its context. Its antigen is still unknown. On average, the one heparinised blood draw given by each donor was approximately 120 mL. Each population that was sorted was more than 95% pure. The isolated RNA, all of it, was reverse transcribed, so expressed TCRB transcripts were what got sequenced. Sequencing used immunoSEQ multiplex PCR; TCRdb keeps in-frame clones, though not all of them. This table has about 240,000 clones, 11% to 15% appearing once. This sample was included in a study of beta chain features in type 1 diabetes. Overall study results and limits: PCR might show a preference for shorter templates, equally across patients and controls. HLA effects on TCRB rearrangement stayed unresolved here. Shorter TCRB CDR3s, moderately but significantly so, marked every one of the four CD4+ subsets in Type 1 diabetes patients.

The CDR3 contains 14 residues. Trimming took 5 bases from V and 7 from J, leaving 18 bases between them. Germline CDR1 reads GTSNPN; CDR2 reads SVGIG (reference sequence). What was sequenced was naive CD4+ T cells from blood. This receptor was obtained from a young man with type 1 diabetes. V usage is TRBV30 and J usage is TRBJ1-5, with a weak D call TRBD1 (6 bases). CDR3 coding DNA: TGTGCCTGGGGAACAGGGATCGATAGGCAGCCCCAGCATTTT. Protein product: CAWGTGIDRQPQHF.